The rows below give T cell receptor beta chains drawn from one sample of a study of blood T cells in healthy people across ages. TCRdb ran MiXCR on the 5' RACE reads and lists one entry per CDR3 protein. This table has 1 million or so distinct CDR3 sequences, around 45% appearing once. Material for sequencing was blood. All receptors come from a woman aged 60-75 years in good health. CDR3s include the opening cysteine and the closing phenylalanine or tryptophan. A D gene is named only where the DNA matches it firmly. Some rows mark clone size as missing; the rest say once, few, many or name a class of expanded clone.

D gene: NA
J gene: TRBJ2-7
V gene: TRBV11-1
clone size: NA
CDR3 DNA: TGTGCCAGCAGTGCCGCCAGGGCCGGGCAGCAGTACTTC
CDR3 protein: CASSAARAGQQYF

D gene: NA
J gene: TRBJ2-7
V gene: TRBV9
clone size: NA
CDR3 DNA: TGTGCCAGCAACTGGAAGGGGACCCCCTACGAGCAGTACTTC
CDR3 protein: CASNWKGTPYEQYF

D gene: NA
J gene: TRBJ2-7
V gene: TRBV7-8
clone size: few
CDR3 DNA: TGTGCCAGCAGCGACGGCCAGAGGTACGAGCAGTACTTC
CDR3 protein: CASSDGQRYEQYF

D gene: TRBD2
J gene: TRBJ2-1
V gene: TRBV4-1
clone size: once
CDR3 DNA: TGCGCCAGCAGCCCCTATTTTAGCGGGCCATACAATGAGCAGTTCTTC
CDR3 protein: CASSPYFSGPYNEQFF

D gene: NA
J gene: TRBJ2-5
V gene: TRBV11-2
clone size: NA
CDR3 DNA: TGTGCCAGCAGTCATCTCAGGGAGCAGTACTTC
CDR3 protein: CASSHLREQYF

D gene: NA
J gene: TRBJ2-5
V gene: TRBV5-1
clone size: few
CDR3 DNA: TGCGCCAGCACTCCTCCCGGTTCCCAAGAGACCCAGTACTTC
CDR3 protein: CASTPPGSQETQYF

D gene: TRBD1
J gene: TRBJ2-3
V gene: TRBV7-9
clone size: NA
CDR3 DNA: TGTGCCAGCATCAATCTTAGAGGGGGCGTTCGCACAGATACGCAGTATTTT
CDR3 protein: CASINLRGGVRTDTQYF

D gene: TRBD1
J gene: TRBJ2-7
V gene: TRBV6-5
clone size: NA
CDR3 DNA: TGTGCCAGCAGTTATGTTCCGGGACAGGGTTACGAGCAGTACTTC
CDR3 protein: CASSYVPGQGYEQYF

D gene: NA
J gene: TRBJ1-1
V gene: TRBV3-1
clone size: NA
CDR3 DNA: TGTGCCAGCAGCCACGGGGGGACGCTGAGCATGAACACTGAAGCTTTCTTT
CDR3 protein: CASSHGGTLSMNTEAFF

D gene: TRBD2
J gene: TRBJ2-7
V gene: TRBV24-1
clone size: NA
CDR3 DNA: TGTGCCACCAGTGATGGGACTAGCGGGACTCCCTACGAGCAGTACTTC
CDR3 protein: CATSDGTSGTPYEQYF

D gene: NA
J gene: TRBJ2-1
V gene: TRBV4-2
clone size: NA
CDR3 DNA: TGTGCCAGCAGCCAAGCAGGGCTAGCTGAGAGCTCCTACAATGAGCAGTTCTTC
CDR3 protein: CASSQAGLAESSYNEQFF

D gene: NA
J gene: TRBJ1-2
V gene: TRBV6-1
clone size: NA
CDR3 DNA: TGTGCCAGCAGTAAGACCATGGCGGGAACCGTCTATGGCTACACCTTC
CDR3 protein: CASSKTMAGTVYGYTF

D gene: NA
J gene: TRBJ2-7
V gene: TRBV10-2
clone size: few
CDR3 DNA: TGCGCCAGCACGGGAGCGAGAACCTACGAGCAGTACTTC
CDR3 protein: CASTGARTYEQYF

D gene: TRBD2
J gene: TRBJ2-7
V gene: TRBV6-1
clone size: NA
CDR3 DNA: TGTGCCAGCAGTCTAGTTTGGAGCGGGAGGAGTCCGCTCTCCTACGAGCAGTACTTC
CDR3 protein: CASSLVWSGRSPLSYEQYF

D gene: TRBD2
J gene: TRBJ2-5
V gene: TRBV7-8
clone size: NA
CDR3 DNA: TGTGCCAGCAGCTTAATGAGCGGGAGGGTTCCCTCCGAGACCCAGTACTTC
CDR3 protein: CASSLMSGRVPSETQYF

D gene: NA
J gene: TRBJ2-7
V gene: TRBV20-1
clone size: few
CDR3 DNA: TGCAGTGTCCCGGACAAACTCTACGAGCAGTACTTC
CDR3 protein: CSVPDKLYEQYF

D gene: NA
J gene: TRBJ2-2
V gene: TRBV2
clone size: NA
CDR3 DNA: TGTGCCAGCAGTATCCTGGCGGAGGCCGGGGAGCTGTTTTTT
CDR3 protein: CASSILAEAGELFF

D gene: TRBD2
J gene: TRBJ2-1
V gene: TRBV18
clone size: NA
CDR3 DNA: TGTGCCAGCTCACCGCCGGGACTAGCGGTACCCTACAATGAGCAGTTCTTC
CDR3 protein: CASSPPGLAVPYNEQFF

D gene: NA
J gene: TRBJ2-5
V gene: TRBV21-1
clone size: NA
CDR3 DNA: TGTGCCAGCAGCAATCGGTGGGAGAGGGCCTGCGAGACCCAGTACTTC
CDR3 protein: CASSNRWERACETQYF

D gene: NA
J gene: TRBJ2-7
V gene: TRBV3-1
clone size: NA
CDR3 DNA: TGTGCCAGCAGCCCCCGGGTAGGGGCTGGCGGGACAGACGAGCAGTACTTC
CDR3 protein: CASSPRVGAGGTDEQYF

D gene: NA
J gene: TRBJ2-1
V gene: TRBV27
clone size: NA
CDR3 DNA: TGTGCCAGCAGTTTGGCCAGCGGGCCTTACAATGAGCAGTTCTTC
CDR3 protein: CASSLASGPYNEQFF

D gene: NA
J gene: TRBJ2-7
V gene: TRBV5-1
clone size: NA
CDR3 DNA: TGCGCCAGCAGCATAACGTCCCGAAATTCCTACGAGCAGTACTTC
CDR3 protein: CASSITSRNSYEQYF

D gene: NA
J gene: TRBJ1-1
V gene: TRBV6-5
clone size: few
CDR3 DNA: TGTGCCAGCAGTTACTCCGGGGGAAGGGTCCATAACACTGAAGCTTTCTTT
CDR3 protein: CASSYSGGRVHNTEAFF

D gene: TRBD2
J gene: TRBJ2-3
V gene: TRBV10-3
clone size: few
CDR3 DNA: TGTGCCATCAGTGAGTCGACTACTAGCGGGAGACACACAGATACGCAGTATTTT
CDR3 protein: CAISESTTSGRHTDTQYF

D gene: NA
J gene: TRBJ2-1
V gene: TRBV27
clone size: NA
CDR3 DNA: TGTGCCAGCAAGCAGGGCCCCAGCCTCTACAATGAGCAGTTCTTC
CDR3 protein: CASKQGPSLYNEQFF

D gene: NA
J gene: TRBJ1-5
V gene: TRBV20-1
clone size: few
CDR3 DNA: TGCAGTGCTAGAGGAGGGGGGGGCAATCAGCCCCAGCATTTT
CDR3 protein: CSARGGGGNQPQHF